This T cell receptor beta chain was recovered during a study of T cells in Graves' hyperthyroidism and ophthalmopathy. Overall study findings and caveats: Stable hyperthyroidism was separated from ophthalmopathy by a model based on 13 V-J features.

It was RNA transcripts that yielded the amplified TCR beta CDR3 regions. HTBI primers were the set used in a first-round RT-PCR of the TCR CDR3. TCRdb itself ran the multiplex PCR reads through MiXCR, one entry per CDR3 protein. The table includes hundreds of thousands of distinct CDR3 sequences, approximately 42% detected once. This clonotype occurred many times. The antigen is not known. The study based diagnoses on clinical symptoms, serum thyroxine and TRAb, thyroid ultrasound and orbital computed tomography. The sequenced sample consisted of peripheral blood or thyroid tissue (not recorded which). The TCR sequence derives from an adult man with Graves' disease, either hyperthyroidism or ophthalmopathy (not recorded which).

This CDR3 is CSVARETQYF. DNA for the CDR3: TGCAGTGTGGCTCGCGAGACCCAGTACTTC. The V call is TRBV20-1, the J call TRBJ2-5; D is unresolved. CDR3 length: 10 amino acids. V was clipped by 7 bases and J by 5 bases, with 8 bases between them. The germline V gene encodes CDR1 DFQATT and CDR2 SNEGSKA (reference sequence).